This T cell receptor beta chain stems from a study of blood T cells in healthy people across ages. There are 15 residues in the CDR3. Per the germline V gene, CDR1 is LNHDA and CDR2 is SQIVND (reference sequence). Using a J-beta primer mix together with a sample-barcoded 5' primer, a second PCR was run for roughly 7 to 11 cycles. TCRdb ran MiXCR on the 5' RACE reads and lists one entry per CDR3 protein. Of over a million distinct CDR3 sequences in the sample, 40% to 45% were seen once. Each donor supplied 8 to 10 milliliters of peripheral blood. Total RNA was isolated from each sample in quantities of at least 5.5 micrograms.

The receptor was isolated from a woman aged 60-75 years in good health. The sample was blood. The chain combines TRBV19 with TRBJ2-7; a weak D match, TRBD2 (6 bases). The end of the DNA aligns better with TRBJ2-5, so the J call may be wrong. The CDR3 DNA is TGTGCCAGTAGTATAGGTGGGGGGATCGGAGAGACCCAGTACTTC. Its translation: CASSIGGGIGETQYF.